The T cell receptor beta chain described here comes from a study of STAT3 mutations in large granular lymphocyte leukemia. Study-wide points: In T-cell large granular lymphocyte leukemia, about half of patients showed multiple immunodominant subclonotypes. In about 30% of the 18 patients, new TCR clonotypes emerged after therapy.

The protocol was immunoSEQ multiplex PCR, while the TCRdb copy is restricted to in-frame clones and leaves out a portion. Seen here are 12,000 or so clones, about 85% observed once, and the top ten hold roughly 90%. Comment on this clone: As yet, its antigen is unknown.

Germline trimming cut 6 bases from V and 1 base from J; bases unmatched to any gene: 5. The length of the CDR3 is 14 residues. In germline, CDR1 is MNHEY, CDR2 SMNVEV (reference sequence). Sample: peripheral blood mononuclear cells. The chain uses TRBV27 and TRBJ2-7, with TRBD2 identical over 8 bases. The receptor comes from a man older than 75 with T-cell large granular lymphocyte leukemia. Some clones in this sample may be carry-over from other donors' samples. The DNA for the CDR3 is TGTGCCAGCAGCGGGAGGGGGGATTCCTACGAGCAGTACTTC. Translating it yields CASSGRGDSYEQYF.